What follows are 4 T cell receptor beta chains derived from one specimen sequenced in a study of T cell responses to AZD1222 COVID-19 vaccine. The table came from immunoSEQ multiplex PCR; TCRdb's copy has only in-frame clones and leaves some out. The data show about 150,000 clones, roughly 90% seen once. The specimen was peripheral blood, collected 28 days after the second AZD1222 dose. The receptors were sampled from an adult who received the AZD1222 COVID-19 vaccine.

The chain uses TRBV2 and TRBJ1-1, with a tentative D call TRBD1 (5 bases). Trimming shortened V by 10 bases and J by 0 bases, and 9 bases separated the two germline ends. The CDR3 has 12 residues. Germline values: CDR1 SNHLY, CDR2 FYNNEI. CDR3 sequence reads: CATQDLNTEAFF. As DNA, the CDR3 is TGTGCCACACAGGATTTGAACACTGAAGCTTTCTTT.

V and J are TRBV18 and TRBJ2-7; 9 positions agree with TRBD1. This CDR3 has 14 amino acids. V gave up 8 bases and J gave up 2 bases; unmatched junction bases: 7. The germline gives CDR1 KGHSH, CDR2 LQKENI. In DNA form, the CDR3 reads TGTGCCAGCGGCCGGGACAGGGAAGCCTACGAGCAGTACTTC. Translating it yields CASGRDREAYEQYF.

This clone appeared once. This chain links TRBV19 with TRBJ2-7; 8 bases align to TRBD1. The germline V gene encodes CDR1 LNHDA and CDR2 SQIVND (reference sequence). Losses at the gene ends were 7 bases for V and 2 bases for J; bases not matched to a gene: 10. The CDR3 consists of 15 residues. Here the CDR3 reads CASTPTGTGTYEQYF. The CDR3 DNA follows: TGTGCCAGTACCCCCACCGGGACAGGCACCTACGAGCAGTACTTC.

V and J are TRBV7-9 and TRBJ1-6; weak D call: TRBD1 (5 bases). Trimming left V 1 base short and J 9 bases short, with 10 bases between. Germline CDR1 and CDR2: SEHNR and FQNEAQ (reference sequence). This CDR3 spans 14 amino acids. The CDR3 sequence is CASSLGGVASPLHF. The CDR3 DNA sequence: TGTGCCAGCAGCTTAGGAGGGGTTGCTTCACCCCTCCACTTT.